The 27 T cell receptor beta chains in this list originate from one sample, sequenced in a study of T-cell memory formation after mild COVID-19. TCRdb re-derived calls from the 5' RACE reads in MiXCR, one entry per CDR3 protein. The sample shows about 150,000 distinct CDR3 sequences, approximately 6% of them seen only once. The sequenced material came from PBMCs or a T cell subset sorted from them (not recorded which). The receptor set was obtained from an adult woman who had mild COVID-19 (a few samples of this study predate the infection). Cell type and time point are not known.

V usage is TRBV4-2 and J usage is TRBJ1-4, with D unclear. CDR3 length: 14 residues. Trimming removed 3 bases at V and 5 bases at J, with 10 bases between. CDR1 and CDR2 from the germline V gene are LGHNA and YNFKEQ. This CDR3 reads CASSQAFQNEKLFF. In DNA form, the CDR3 reads TGTGCCAGCAGCCAGGCCTTCCAGAATGAAAAACTGTTTTTT.

This clonotype came up a few times. The chain carries TRBV24-1 and TRBJ2-1; D not certain. Trimming shortened V by 0 bases and J by 10 bases, and 6 bases separated the two germline ends. Per germline, CDR1 KGHDR and CDR2 SFDVKD. The CDR3 has 12 amino acids. The CDR3 DNA reads as TGTGCCACCAGTGATTTGACCCTGGAGCAGTTCTTC. It encodes CATSDLTLEQFF.

This clonotype occurred many times. The V call is TRBV3-1, the J call TRBJ1-6; D uncertain. Germline V lookup: CDR1 LGHDT, CDR2 YNNKEL (reference sequence). This CDR3 has 16 amino acids. V lost 6 bases to trimming and J lost 4 bases, with 16 bases between them. CDR3 protein: CASRESQGGYNSPLHF. DNA for the CDR3: TGTGCCAGCAGAGAGTCTCAAGGAGGGTATAATTCACCCCTCCACTTT.

This clonotype was observed a handful of times. This rearrangement joins TRBV12-3 or TRBV12-4 to TRBJ2-1; possibly TRBD2 for D (6 bases). V dropped 3 bases and J dropped 7 bases, with 10 bases sitting between them. The CDR3 loop spans 13 amino acids. The CDR3 nucleotides are TGTGCCAGCAGTTTCCCGGGGGTGAATGAGCAGTTCTTC. Translating it yields CASSFPGVNEQFF.

The sample holds a few counts of this clonotype. V gene TRBV7-2 combines with J gene TRBJ1-2; D may be TRBD1 (5 bases). The CDR3 totals 15 residues. The germline gives CDR1 SGHTA, CDR2 FQGNSA. V was pared by 0 bases and J by 8 bases, with 16 bases between. Here the CDR3 DNA reads TGTGCCAGCAGCTTAGCGGGGCAGTTAACTATCGGCTACACCTTC. Its translation is CASSLAGQLTIGYTF.

V and J are TRBV5-5 and TRBJ2-7; D gene unclear. The CDR3 is made up of 14 amino acids. Trimming took off 2 bases at V and 2 bases at J, with 11 bases between the two ends. Germline CDR1 and CDR2: SGHKS and YYEKEE (reference sequence). The CDR3 sequence: CASSFSQDPYEQYF. The CDR3 bases are TGTGCCAGCAGCTTTTCTCAGGATCCCTACGAGCAGTACTTC.

V and J are TRBV19 and TRBJ1-1; D gene unclear. The CDR3 totals 13 residues. Per germline, CDR1 LNHDA and CDR2 SQIVND (reference sequence). Trimming removed 8 bases at V and 6 bases at J, with 16 bases between. CDR3 amino acids: CASEEWGRAEAFF. CDR3 DNA: TGTGCCAGTGAGGAATGGGGTAGGGCTGAAGCTTTCTTT.

This clonotype showed up many times. The V and J genes are TRBV6-6 and TRBJ1-1, with a tentative D call TRBD1 (5 bases). Germline V gene lookup returns CDR1 MNHNY and CDR2 SVGAGI (reference sequence). V was cut by 4 bases and J by 7 bases, with 10 bases left in between. CDR3 length: 12 amino acids. CDR3 residues: CASSSQGIEAFF. Written as DNA, the CDR3 is TGTGCCAGCAGTTCTCAGGGTATTGAAGCTTTCTTT.

In this sample, this clonotype turned up a few times. The chain joins TRBV5-4 to TRBJ2-1; D remains ambiguous. This CDR3 is 13 amino acids long. CDR1 is SGHNT and CDR2 is YYREEE in the germline V gene (reference sequence). Trimming cost V 7 bases and J 6 bases, with 14 bases left between them. As DNA, the CDR3 is TGTGCCAGCGGATCGACTCAGGTCAATGAGCAGTTCTTC. It translates to CASGSTQVNEQFF.

This clonotype appeared many times. A junction end diverges from the germline sequence, so it may reflect a read error. The chain links TRBV2 to TRBJ1-6; weak D call: TRBD1 (6 bases). The CDR3 has 15 amino acids. Germline lookup yields CDR1 SNHLY and CDR2 FYNNEI. Here the CDR3 DNA reads TGTGCCAGCACCCGGACAGCCTCCCATAATTCACCCCTCCACTTT. This translates into CASTRTASHNSPLHF.

This clonotype was seen only a few times. The genes are TRBV5-1 and TRBJ2-7, with D tentatively TRBD1 (5 bases). Germline loops: CDR1 SGHRS, CDR2 YFSETQ. CDR3 size: 13 residues. With 0 bases removed from V and 3 bases from J, the gap between germline ends came to 7 bases. The CDR3 DNA reads TGCGCCAGCAGCTTGGAGGGGTTCTACGAGCAGTACTTC. It specifies CASSLEGFYEQYF.

This clonotype was counted at least ten times. The genes are TRBV7-3 and TRBJ2-1, with D tentatively TRBD1 (6 bases). The V gene's germline CDR1 is SGHTA and CDR2 FQGTGA. The V end was cut by 4 bases, the J end by 11 bases, with 12 bases between. The CDR3 has 12 amino acids. DNA of the CDR3: TGTGCCAGCAGCTCCGACAGGATTAAGCAGTTCTTC. Amino acid sequence: CASSSDRIKQFF.

This clonotype has only a few counts. This sequence joins TRBV12-3 or TRBV12-4 and TRBJ1-5, with 8 bases lining up with TRBD1. V was pared by 6 bases and J by 2 bases, with 6 bases of the junction left unmatched. This CDR3 contains 15 residues. The CDR3 sequence: CASRVDRAGNQPQHF. The CDR3 DNA reads TGTGCCAGCAGGGTGGACAGGGCTGGCAATCAGCCCCAGCATTTT.

This clonotype was counted between two and nine times. This sequence joins TRBV6-5 and TRBJ1-1, with D tentatively TRBD1 (5 bases). V dropped 6 bases and J dropped 2 bases, with 10 bases sitting between them. Germline V CDR1 and CDR2: MNHEY, SVGAGI. The CDR3 spans 13 residues. CDR3 loop: CASRLGRNTEAFF. Written as DNA, the CDR3 is TGTGCCAGCAGATTGGGACGTAACACTGAAGCTTTCTTT.

This clonotype was counted ten times or more. V and J are TRBV12-3 or TRBV12-4 and TRBJ1-2; no clear D gene. V was shortened by 0 bases and J by 7 bases, with 9 bases between the two germline ends. The CDR3 consists of 13 residues. The chain's CDR3 is CASSLAGNAGYTF. CDR3 DNA sequence: TGTGCCAGCAGTTTAGCCGGGAACGCTGGCTACACCTTC.

This clonotype was found a few times. The gene calls are TRBV5-1 and TRBJ2-4; D gene uncertain. The CDR3 consists of 14 residues. V shed 0 bases and J shed 2 bases, with 6 bases lying between them. The germline V gene has CDR1 SGHRS and CDR2 YFSETQ. The CDR3 DNA sequence: TGCGCCAGCAGCTTGGAAGGGACCAAAAACATTCAGTACTTC. It specifies CASSLEGTKNIQYF.

This clonotype was recorded a few times. The rearrangement uses TRBV5-1 and TRBJ2-4; TRBD1 is a possible D gene (5 bases). The V end lost 4 bases, the J end lost 1 base, and 12 bases lay between the germline ends. There are 15 residues in the CDR3. Germline V gives CDR1 SGHRS, CDR2 YFSETQ. In DNA form, the CDR3 reads TGCGCCAGCAGCCCGATTGCAGGGGCCAAAAACATTCAGTACTTC. Its protein is CASSPIAGAKNIQYF.

The chain employs TRBV4-1 and TRBJ2-6; perhaps D is TRBD1 or TRBD2 (6 bases each). V lost 6 bases, J lost 12 bases, and 21 bases lay in between. The germline gives CDR1 MGHRA, CDR2 YSYEKL. There are 15 residues in the CDR3. The CDR3 sequence is CASRLGAGQGPVLTF. CDR3 in DNA: TGCGCCAGCAGATTAGGGGCGGGACAAGGTCCCGTCCTGACTTTC.

The chain has TRBV5-1 and TRBJ2-7, with D perhaps TRBD1 or TRBD2 (5 bases each). Trimming shortened V by 1 base and J by 1 base, and 15 bases separated the two germline ends. CDR1 and CDR2 (germline): SGHRS, YFSETQ. This CDR3 is built from 16 residues. Here the CDR3 reads CASSLLQRGASYEQYF. The CDR3 coding sequence is TGCGCCAGCAGCTTGCTGCAAAGGGGAGCTTCCTACGAGCAGTACTTC.

In this sample, this clonotype turned up a few times. The chain recombines TRBV18 with TRBJ2-7, with D perhaps matching TRBD1 (6 bases). CDR3 length equals 15 residues. V gave up 2 bases and J gave up 5 bases, with 16 bases separating them. The germline V gene encodes CDR1 KGHSH and CDR2 LQKENI. CDR3 loop: CASSPGQSSNHEQYF. As DNA, the CDR3 is TGTGCCAGCTCACCAGGACAGTCTTCGAATCACGAGCAGTACTTC.

In its sample, this clonotype was seen a few times. The V gene is TRBV5-1, the J gene TRBJ2-2; D gene unclear. Germline V gene sequence: CDR1 SGHRS, CDR2 YFSETQ. Trimming took off 4 bases at V and 0 bases at J, with 10 bases between the two ends. The CDR3 runs to 15 residues. CDR3 sequence reads: CASSQQQANTGELFF. As DNA, the CDR3 is TGCGCCAGCAGCCAACAGCAGGCGAACACCGGGGAGCTGTTTTTT.

Concerning this clonotype: This may stem from a read error, because a much larger clone lies one nucleotide away. The chain has TRBV4-2 and TRBJ2-7; D might be TRBD2 (5 bases). The V gene lost 0 bases and the J gene lost 6 bases, with 15 bases spanning the gap. Germline V gene sequence: CDR1 LGHNA, CDR2 YNFKEQ. The CDR3 extends over 15 amino acids. CDR3 bases: TGTGCCAGCAGCCAAGATCAAGTGGAGGTCTCCGAGCAGTACTTC. It encodes CASSQDQVEVSEQYF.

This clonotype came up many times. This sequence joins TRBV7-6 and TRBJ1-3, with a possible D match to TRBD1 (6 bases). The germline V and J ends were trimmed by 4 bases and 2 bases, with 12 bases remaining between them. This CDR3 comprises 15 residues. CDR1 is SGHVS, CDR2 FNYEAQ, per germline. Here the CDR3 reads CASSSPGGTGNTIYF. In nucleotides, the CDR3 is TGTGCCAGCAGCTCACCCGGGGGCACTGGAAACACCATATATTTT.

This clonotype appeared many times. The gene calls are TRBV4-3 and TRBJ2-7, with 7 nucleotides matching TRBD2. This CDR3 is built from 17 residues. The V gene's germline CDR1 is LGHNA and CDR2 YSLEER. The V segment lost 1 base and the J segment 3 bases; nucleotides outside the gene matches: 12. CDR3 nucleotide sequence: TGCGCCAGCAGCCAAGTTTACGCAGGGAGGGAAATCTACGAGCAGTACTTC. Protein sequence: CASSQVYAGREIYEQYF.

This clonotype was counted a few times. This chain joins TRBV5-6 and TRBJ1-3; TRBD1 agrees at 7 bases. The CDR3 loop spans 15 amino acids. Germline CDR1 is SGHDT and CDR2 is YYEEEE. Trimming at V came to 2 bases and at J to 2 bases, leaving 4 bases not matched to a gene. The CDR3 sequence: CASSFQGDTGNTIYF. Here the CDR3 DNA reads TGTGCCAGCAGCTTCCAGGGGGATACTGGAAACACCATATATTTT.

In its sample, this clonotype was seen many times. At one of its ends the junction is not consistent with the germline gene, which may arise from a read error. The chain employs TRBV6-1 and TRBJ1-1; possibly TRBD1 for D (6 bases). Germline V lookup: CDR1 MNHNS, CDR2 SASEGT. The CDR3 runs 15 residues. CDR3 protein: CASREAGTPNTEAFF. CDR3 sequence (DNA): TGTGCCAGCAGGGAAGCCGGGACACCGAACACTGAAGCTTTCTTT.

This clonotype was detected many times. This chain uses TRBV7-9 with TRBJ2-3; D might be TRBD2 (5 bases). The V end was cut by 5 bases, the J end by 2 bases, with 14 bases between. This CDR3 has 15 amino acids. Germline V gene sequence: CDR1 SEHNR, CDR2 FQNEAQ (reference sequence). The CDR3 reads CASSRYSALTDTQYF. The CDR3 coding sequence is TGTGCCAGCAGCCGCTATAGCGCACTCACAGATACGCAGTATTTT.